Sequencing of this TCR beta chain was carried out in a study of CD8+CD57+ T cells in acquired aplastic anemia. Whole-study context: Sorted cells (CD4+ and CD8+) yielded DNA amounts that averaged about 2.9 ug.

CDR3 length equals 13 residues. CDR1 is SGDLS, CDR2 YYNGEE, per germline. The V end lost 4 bases, the J end lost 6 bases, and 12 bases lay between the germline ends. General study findings and limits: It was found that under 30 CD8+ CDR3 sequences were shared between patients and controls.

This clonotype has a count of ten or more. Its antigen is not known. Both TCR beta VDJ combination and CDR3 sequence profiling were carried out. Genomic DNA was the template for this profiling. TCRdb passed the reads through MiXCR, listing each CDR3 protein once. The profile shows around 200,000 distinct CDR3 sequences, around half of them singletons. CD8+CD57+ cell expansion, shown by flow cytometry, had occurred in the patients selected for sequencing. The cohort consisted entirely of patients having severe acquired aplastic anemia. When blood sampling took place, the patients had received no therapy.

The source of this sequence is a human donor with aplastic anemia. This chain joins TRBV9 and TRBJ2-3; D might be TRBD1 or TRBD2, each matching 6 bases. Sequenced: sorted CD4+, CD8+, or CD8+CD57+ T cells (not recorded which) from PBMCs. The CDR3 DNA follows: TGTGCCAGCAGCCTCGGGGGCGAGGATACGCAGTATTTT. Amino acids: CASSLGGEDTQYF.